These 10 T cell receptor beta chains share one sample of origin, sequenced in a study of blood T cell repertoires in COVID-19. The data were produced by immunoSEQ multiplex PCR, yet TCRdb's version contains in-frame clones alone and is incomplete. Counted here are some 150,000 clones, 80% occurring once; the ten biggest clones make up approximately 12%. The sample was peripheral blood. All receptors come from a man aged 55 to 70 with active or convalescent COVID-19.

The chain carries TRBV18 and TRBJ2-5; D perhaps matches TRBD2 (6 bases). The V and J ends lost 2 bases and 4 bases respectively, with 17 bases between them. The germline V gene encodes CDR1 KGHSH and CDR2 LQKENI. CDR3 length: 16 amino acids. The CDR3 reads CASSPYGGGQVETQYF. The DNA of the CDR3 is TGTGCCAGCTCACCATACGGGGGAGGCCAGGTAGAGACCCAGTACTTC. Looking up the rest from reference TRBV18 and TRBJ2-5 gives the full variable domain: NAGVMQNPRHLVRRRGQEARLRCSPMKGHSHVYWYRQLPEEGLKFMVYLQKENIIDESGMPKERFSAEFPKEGPSILRIQQVVRGDSAAYFCASSPYGGGQVETQYFGPGTRLLVL.

This chain connects TRBV27 to TRBJ2-1; TRBD2 is a possible D gene (5 bases). The germline V gene has CDR1 MNHEY and CDR2 SMNVEV (reference sequence). This CDR3 has 18 amino acids. V was clipped by 7 bases and J by 9 bases, with 31 bases between them. The CDR3 DNA follows: TGTGCCAGCAATCTCCTTGCGCGACAACGGACTGGAGGTGGTGAGCAGTTCTTC. It codes for CASNLLARQRTGGGEQFF.

This chain links TRBV5-1 with TRBJ1-5; no definite D call. The V and J ends lost 4 bases and 2 bases respectively, with 13 bases between them. The CDR3 sequence is 15 residues long. Germline CDR1 is SGHRS and CDR2 is YFSETQ. CDR3 residues: CASSLGGDGNQPQHF. CDR3 DNA: TGCGCCAGCAGCCTCGGAGGAGACGGCAATCAGCCCCAGCATTTT. Together with reference TRBV5-1 and TRBJ1-5, the CDR3 gives the full variable domain: KAGVTQTPRYLIKTRGQQVTLSCSPISGHRSVSWYQQTPGQGLQFLFEYFSETQRNKGNFPGRFSGRQFSNSRSEMNVSTLELGDSALYLCASSLGGDGNQPQHFGDGTRLSIL.

The gene calls are TRBV4-3 and TRBJ1-2, with D hard to call. This CDR3 is built from 15 residues. V lost 1 base and J 5 bases, leaving 14 bases between the germline ends. Germline V gene sequence: CDR1 LGHNA, CDR2 YSLEER. CDR3 amino acids: CASSQGLGSAYGYTF. In nucleotides, the CDR3 is TGCGCCAGCAGCCAAGGGTTGGGCTCTGCTTATGGCTACACCTTC.

J is TRBJ1-2 and V is TRBV5-1; no definite D call. V lost 4 bases and J 3 bases, leaving 10 bases between the germline ends. This CDR3 spans 13 amino acids. CDR1 SGHRS and CDR2 YFSETQ come from the germline V gene. CDR3: CASSQVPDYGYTF. The CDR3 coding sequence is TGCGCCAGCAGCCAAGTCCCGGACTATGGCTACACCTTC. Using reference TRBV5-1 and TRBJ1-2 for the parts outside the CDR3, the full variable domain is KAGVTQTPRYLIKTRGQQVTLSCSPISGHRSVSWYQQTPGQGLQFLFEYFSETQRNKGNFPGRFSGRQFSNSRSEMNVSTLELGDSALYLCASSQVPDYGYTFGSGTRLTVV.

CDR3 amino acids: CASSFPGTPHLGTF. The CDR3 nucleotides read TGTGCCAGCAGCTTCCCCGGGACACCCCATTTAGGCACCTTC. This chain connects TRBV6-6 to TRBJ1-2; the D gene is possibly TRBD1 (6 bases). This CDR3 has 14 residues. V was cut by 6 bases and J by 13 bases, with 24 bases left in between. Germline V gives CDR1 MNHNY, CDR2 SVGAGI (reference sequence).

Written as DNA, the CDR3 is TGTGCCAGCAGCCCACGTGGCAGGGGGAGCGGAAACACTGAAGCTTTCTTT. Translation: CASSPRGRGSGNTEAFF. The rearrangement uses TRBV5-6 and TRBJ1-1, with 7 bases identical to TRBD1. Germline V gene sequence: CDR1 SGHDT, CDR2 YYEEEE. This CDR3 spans 17 amino acids. With 4 bases clipped from V and 2 bases from J, the junction kept 14 bases outside the gene matches.

This chain uses TRBV10-3 with TRBJ2-7, with 9 bases matching TRBD1. The CDR3 has 14 amino acids. Germline CDR1 ENHRY, CDR2 SYGVKD. The trim removed 7 bases at V and 4 bases at J, leaving 8 bases unmatched. The CDR3 spells CAIKNRDREYEQYF. DNA for the CDR3: TGTGCCATCAAGAACCGGGACAGGGAGTACGAGCAGTACTTC.

J is TRBJ1-2 and V is TRBV27; D is perhaps TRBD1 (6 bases). This CDR3 is built from 16 residues. Germline CDR1 MNHEY, CDR2 SMNVEV (reference sequence). V lost 5 bases and J lost 8, with 24 bases in between. The CDR3 DNA sequence: TGTGCCAGCAGTACATCTACAGGGTTGGGTACCGGCGGCTACACCTTC. It yields the protein CASSTSTGLGTGGYTF.

The gene calls are TRBV10-3 and TRBJ1-1; 8 bases fit TRBD1. Germline V CDR1 and CDR2: ENHRY, SYGVKD. This CDR3 is 13 amino acids long. J gave up 0 bases and V 8 bases, and 2 bases lay outside the gene matches. The CDR3 coding sequence is TGTGCCATCGGGACAGGAATGAACACTGAAGCTTTCTTT. It is translated as CAIGTGMNTEAFF.